This entry is about one T cell receptor beta chain. The antigen is not known. The sample comes from a study of T cell responses to AZD1222 COVID-19 vaccine. Libraries were prepared by immunoSEQ multiplex PCR; TCRdb keeps only in-frame clonotypes and omits some of them. The sample holds around 120,000 clones; roughly nine tenths are singletons and the top ten take about 2.5%. Between the trimmed V and J ends, which lost 7 bases and 1 base, there was a span of 7 bases. Looked up from germline, CDR1 is DFQATT and CDR2 is SNEGSKA (reference sequence). This CDR3 region has 11 residues. Study-level findings and limits: Spike-specific TCRs gained breadth and depth after people received two AZD1222 doses. Donors skewed white British and female; clonal diversity was possibly underestimated. Sampling that yielded the repertoires occurred only after the peak T cell response. CD4 TCRs covered the whole spike, strongest at regions 160-218 and 743-854.

The clonotype was recovered from an adult who received the AZD1222 COVID-19 vaccine. The genes are TRBV20-1 and TRBJ1-1; D gene ambiguous. Sample: peripheral blood, taken 28 days after the second AZD1222 dose. The CDR3 bases are TGCAGTGTTAAAAAGAACACTGAAGCTTTCTTT. This codes for CSVKKNTEAFF.